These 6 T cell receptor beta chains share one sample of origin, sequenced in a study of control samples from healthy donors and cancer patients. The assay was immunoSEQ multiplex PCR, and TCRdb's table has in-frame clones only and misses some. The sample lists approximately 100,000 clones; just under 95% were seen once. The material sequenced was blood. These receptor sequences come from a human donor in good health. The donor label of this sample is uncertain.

CDR3 bases: TGCGCCAGCAGCCAAGATACAGACGGGTCTGGAAACACCATATATTTT. It codes for CASSQDTDGSGNTIYF. The rearrangement uses TRBV4-1 and TRBJ1-3; D unclear. The V gene lost 0 bases and the J gene lost 1 base, with 10 bases spanning the gap. The CDR3 runs 16 residues. The germline gives CDR1 MGHRA, CDR2 YSYEKL.

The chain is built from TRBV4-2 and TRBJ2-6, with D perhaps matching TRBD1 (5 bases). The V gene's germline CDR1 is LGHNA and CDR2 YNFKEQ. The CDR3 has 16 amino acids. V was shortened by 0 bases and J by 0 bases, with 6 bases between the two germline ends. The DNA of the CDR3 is TGTGCCAGCAGCCAAGATAGGGGCTCTGGGGCCAACGTCCTGACTTTC. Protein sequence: CASSQDRGSGANVLTF.

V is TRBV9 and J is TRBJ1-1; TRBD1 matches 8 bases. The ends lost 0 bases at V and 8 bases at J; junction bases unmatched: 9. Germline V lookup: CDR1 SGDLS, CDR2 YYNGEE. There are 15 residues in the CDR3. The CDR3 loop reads CASSVVRGRRAEAFF. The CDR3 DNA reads TGTGCCAGCAGCGTAGTCAGGGGGCGCCGAGCAGAAGCTTTCTTT.

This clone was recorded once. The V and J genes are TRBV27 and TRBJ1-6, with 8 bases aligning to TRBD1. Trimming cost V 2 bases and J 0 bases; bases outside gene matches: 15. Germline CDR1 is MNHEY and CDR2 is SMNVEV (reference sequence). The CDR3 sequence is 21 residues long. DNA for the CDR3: TGTGCCAGCAGTTTACGGGCTCCGGGACAGGACACGAGCTCCTATAATTCACCCCTCCACTTT. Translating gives CASSLRAPGQDTSSYNSPLHF.

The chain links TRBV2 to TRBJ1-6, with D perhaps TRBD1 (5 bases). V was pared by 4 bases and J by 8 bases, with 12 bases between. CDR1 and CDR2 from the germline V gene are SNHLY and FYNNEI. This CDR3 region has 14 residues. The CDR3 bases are TGTGCCAGCAGTGCCGGGATCAGGGATTCACCCCTCCACTTT. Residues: CASSAGIRDSPLHF.

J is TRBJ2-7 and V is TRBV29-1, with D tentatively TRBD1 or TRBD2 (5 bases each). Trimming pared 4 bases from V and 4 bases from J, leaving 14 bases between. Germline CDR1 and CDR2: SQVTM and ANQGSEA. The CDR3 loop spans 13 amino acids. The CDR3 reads CSVALGVGYEQYV. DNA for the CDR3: TGCAGCGTTGCCTTGGGGGTTGGATACGAGCAGTACGTC.